The 23 T cell receptor beta chains below were found in one sample sequenced in a study of shared clonotypes between healthy human individuals. Naive CD8 cells, CD45RO-negative and positively selected for CCR7, excluded terminally differentiated effector memory CD45RA+ cells. The assay was immunoSEQ multiplex PCR, and TCRdb's table has in-frame clones only and misses some. The table has 750,000 to 1,000,000 clones, 80% to 95% seen once. The sequencing input was naive CD8+ T cells sorted from blood. Every receptor here comes from a man aged 25 to 40 in good health.

The genes are TRBV7-9 and TRBJ2-3; no clear D. The ends were cut back, 7 bases at V and 0 bases at J, with 11 bases in the middle. CDR3 size: 14 residues. The germline V gene has CDR1 SEHNR and CDR2 FQNEAQ (reference sequence). CDR3: CASTPPLSTDTQYF. CDR3 DNA sequence: TGTGCCAGCACCCCCCCCCTTAGCACAGATACGCAGTATTTT.

The chain is built from TRBV4-1 and TRBJ2-7; 11 bases map to TRBD2. After removal of 1 base from V and 6 bases from J, the junction contained 2 bases not matched to a gene. CDR3 length: 14 residues. Per germline, CDR1 MGHRA and CDR2 YSYEKL. CDR3 loop: CASSQASGRSEQYF. The CDR3, as DNA: TGCGCCAGCAGCCAAGCTAGCGGGAGGTCCGAGCAGTACTTC.

This chain uses TRBV6-5 with TRBJ2-7, with TRBD2 as a possible D gene (5 bases). CDR3 size: 14 residues. The V end was cut by 2 bases, the J end by 3 bases, with 11 bases between. The V gene's germline CDR1 is MNHEY and CDR2 SVGAGI. CDR3 residues: CASSYQLGSYEQYF. In nucleotides, the CDR3 is TGTGCCAGCAGTTACCAACTAGGTAGCTACGAGCAGTACTTC.

V gene TRBV19 combines with J gene TRBJ2-7; 9 positions agree with TRBD1. V lost 4 bases and J lost 7; bases outside the gene matches: 11. The CDR3 totals 15 residues. Germline-derived CDR1 and CDR2 are LNHDA and SQIVND (reference sequence). The CDR3 loop reads CASSSWTGESQEQYF. CDR3 DNA: TGTGCCAGTAGTAGTTGGACAGGGGAGAGTCAGGAGCAGTACTTC.

The J gene is TRBJ2-5, the V gene TRBV5-4; 10 bases align to TRBD1. This CDR3 has 16 residues. J was trimmed by 3 bases and V by 0 bases; bases with no gene match: 5. Germline V CDR1 and CDR2: SGHNT, YYREEE (reference sequence). CDR3 in amino acids: CASSLVAGTGEETQYF. The CDR3 DNA is TGTGCCAGCAGCTTGGTAGCCGGGACAGGGGAAGAGACCCAGTACTTC.

The rearrangement links TRBV2 to TRBJ1-3; 9 bases fit TRBD1. This CDR3 is 16 amino acids long. Germline CDR1 is SNHLY and CDR2 is FYNNEI. V gave up 6 bases and J gave up 3 bases; unmatched junction bases: 9. The CDR3 region has the DNA TGTGCCAGCAGGGTCCGGGACAGGGCTGGTGGAAACACCATATATTTT. Its translation is CASRVRDRAGGNTIYF.

The chain combines TRBV7-9 with TRBJ2-5; 7 positions agree with TRBD1. CDR1 is SEHNR, CDR2 FQNEAQ, per germline (reference sequence). The J segment lost 3 bases and the V segment lost 5 bases, leaving 3 bases of the junction unmatched. The CDR3 covers 13 residues. The CDR3: CASSDDREETQYF. The CDR3 region has the DNA TGTGCCAGCAGCGACGACAGGGAAGAGACCCAGTACTTC.

The V call is TRBV7-2, the J call TRBJ2-3; TRBD2 is a possible D gene (5 bases). V dropped 5 bases and J dropped 4 bases, with 16 bases sitting between them. The CDR3 has 15 residues. Per germline, CDR1 SGHTA and CDR2 FQGNSA. The CDR3 here is CASSPRGLGPDTQYF. In DNA form, the CDR3 reads TGTGCCAGCAGCCCTCGAGGGCTTGGTCCAGATACGCAGTATTTT. The full variable domain, its missing parts supplied by reference TRBV7-2 and TRBJ2-3, is GAGVSQSPSNKVTEKGKDVELRCDPISGHTALYWYRQSLGQGLEFLIYFQGNSAPDKSGLPSDRFSAERTGGSVSTLTIQRTQQEDSAVYLCASSPRGLGPDTQYFGPGTRLTVL.

The rearrangement uses TRBV29-1 and TRBJ2-5; D may match TRBD1 or TRBD2 (6 bases each). The CDR3 is 14 amino acids. The V end was cut by 2 bases, the J end by 4 bases, with 14 bases between. Per the germline V gene, CDR1 is SQVTM and CDR2 is ANQGSEA. The CDR3 region has the DNA TGCAGCGTTGAACTAGCGAGGGGGACAGAGACCCAGTACTTC. Encoded protein: CSVELARGTETQYF. Variable domain in full (rest from reference TRBV29-1 and TRBJ2-5): SAVISQKPSRDICQRGTSLTIQCQVDSQVTMMFWYRQQPGQSLTLIATANQGSEATYESGFVIDKFPISRPNLTFSTLTVSNMSPEDSSIYLCSVELARGTETQYFGPGTRLLVL.

The CDR3 loop is CASSQEPGGFYEQYF. The CDR3 bases are TGCGCCAGCAGCCAAGAGCCAGGGGGCTTCTACGAGCAGTACTTC. The chain combines TRBV4-1 with TRBJ2-7; 8 bases are shared with TRBD1. The CDR3 is made up of 15 amino acids. CDR1 and CDR2 (germline): MGHRA, YSYEKL. Trimming cost V 0 bases and J 3 bases; bases outside gene matches: 4.

The chain combines TRBV18 with TRBJ2-3, with a weak D call TRBD2 (5 bases). This CDR3 is 13 amino acids long. The V gene lost 3 bases and the J gene lost 7 bases, with 11 bases spanning the gap. Germline loops: CDR1 KGHSH, CDR2 LQKENI. This chain's CDR3 is CASSPGNPNTQYF. The CDR3 bases are TGTGCCAGCTCACCCGGGAACCCCAATACGCAGTATTTT.

This rearrangement joins TRBV5-1 to TRBJ2-2, with unresolved D. With 1 base removed from V and 3 bases from J, the gap between germline ends came to 16 bases. This CDR3 has 17 amino acids. The V gene's germline CDR1 is SGHRS and CDR2 YFSETQ. Here the CDR3 reads CASSLNLGRPHTGELFF. As DNA, the CDR3 is TGCGCCAGCAGCTTGAATCTCGGTAGGCCCCACACCGGGGAGCTGTTTTTT.

The chain links TRBV7-9 to TRBJ1-4; D gene uncertain. This CDR3 contains 16 residues. Germline loops: CDR1 SEHNR, CDR2 FQNEAQ (reference sequence). V gave up 4 bases and J gave up 0 bases, with 12 bases separating them. The CDR3 loop reads CASSSTALATNEKLFF. The CDR3 coding sequence is TGTGCCAGCAGCTCCACCGCACTTGCAACTAATGAAAAACTGTTTTTT.

V is TRBV27 and J is TRBJ2-1, with TRBD1 identical over 8 bases. The CDR3 is made up of 16 amino acids. Germline-derived CDR1 and CDR2 are MNHEY and SMNVEV (reference sequence). J gave up 5 bases and V 6 bases, and 12 bases lay outside the gene matches. The CDR3 coding sequence is TGTGCCAGCAGGCCGGCAGGGGGCGCTTTCCACAATGAGCAGTTCTTC. As protein: CASRPAGGAFHNEQFF.

The J gene is TRBJ2-2, the V gene TRBV19; TRBD1 agrees at 7 bases. CDR3 length: 14 residues. Looked up from germline, CDR1 is LNHDA and CDR2 is SQIVND (reference sequence). Trimming at V came to 7 bases and at J to 5 bases, leaving 7 bases not matched to a gene. The CDR3 DNA reads TGTGCCAGTATCGGGACAGAAGTAACCGGGGAGCTGTTTTTT. Amino acid sequence: CASIGTEVTGELFF.

V gene TRBV28 combines with J gene TRBJ2-7, with D tentatively TRBD2 (7 bases). This CDR3 has 16 residues. Germline CDR1 MDHEN, CDR2 SYDVKM. The V gene lost 6 bases and the J gene lost 0 bases, with 18 bases spanning the gap. For the CDR3, the DNA is TGTGCCAGCAGGTCCACCAGCGGGGACATCTCCTACGAGCAGTACTTC. Translation gives CASRSTSGDISYEQYF.

The chain has TRBV29-1 and TRBJ2-7; the D gene is possibly TRBD2 (5 bases). The CDR3 length is 13 residues. Germline V CDR1 and CDR2: SQVTM, ANQGSEA. Trimming removed 5 bases from V and 3 bases from J, with 14 bases in between. CDR3 DNA: TGCAGCGTTATTCTCACTAGTGACTACGAGCAGTACTTC. Translation gives CSVILTSDYEQYF.

The V and J genes are TRBV11-2 and TRBJ2-1, with 16 bases that match TRBD2. This CDR3 is 18 amino acids long. The J segment lost 2 bases and the V segment lost 4 bases, leaving 5 bases of the junction unmatched. Germline V lookup: CDR1 SGHAT, CDR2 FQNNGV. The CDR3 spells CASSSGLAGGPAYNEQFF. DNA for the CDR3: TGTGCCAGCAGCTCGGGACTAGCGGGAGGGCCTGCCTACAATGAGCAGTTCTTC. Supplemented by reference TRBV11-2 and TRBJ2-1, the full variable domain reads EAGVAQSPRYKIIEKRQSVAFWCNPISGHATLYWYQQILGQGPKLLIQFQNNGVVDDSQLPKDRFSAERLKGVDSTLKIQPAKLEDSAVYLCASSSGLAGGPAYNEQFFGPGTRLTVL.

The chain uses TRBV11-2 and TRBJ1-3; no clear D gene. Germline V lookup: CDR1 SGHAT, CDR2 FQNNGV. V dropped 5 bases and J dropped 0 bases, with 8 bases sitting between them. This CDR3 is 14 amino acids long. The DNA of the CDR3 is TGTGCCAGCAGCCCAGGCGACTCTGGAAACACCATATATTTT. Protein: CASSPGDSGNTIYF. Full variable domain (remainder filled in from reference TRBV11-2 and TRBJ1-3): EAGVAQSPRYKIIEKRQSVAFWCNPISGHATLYWYQQILGQGPKLLIQFQNNGVVDDSQLPKDRFSAERLKGVDSTLKIQPAKLEDSAVYLCASSPGDSGNTIYFGEGSWLTVV.

The chain links TRBV4-3 to TRBJ2-2; TRBD2 matches at 9 bases. Germline-derived CDR1 and CDR2 are LGHNA and YSLEER. Trimming cost V 5 bases and J 2 bases; bases outside gene matches: 9. The CDR3 length is 17 residues. CDR3 coding DNA: TGCGCCAGCAGCTTACGACTAGCGGAGATTAACACCGGGGAGCTGTTTTTT. This encodes CASSLRLAEINTGELFF.

This chain links TRBV7-9 with TRBJ2-3, with D perhaps given as TRBD1 or TRBD2 (5 bases each). V lost 2 bases, J lost 4 bases, and 16 bases lay in between. The CDR3 runs 16 residues. Per germline, CDR1 SEHNR and CDR2 FQNEAQ (reference sequence). DNA of the CDR3: TGTGCCAGCAGCTTACTGTGGGGGAGTAGCGCAGATACGCAGTATTTT. Translating it yields CASSLLWGSSADTQYF.

Worth noting for this clone: A much larger clone lies one base from this, so it may be a read error. At the DNA level, this CDR3 is encoded by other sequences in the same sample as well. This chain joins TRBV27 and TRBJ2-1, with TRBD1 matching 11 bases. The CDR3 extends over 15 amino acids. Per germline, CDR1 MNHEY and CDR2 SMNVEV (reference sequence). The V segment lost 5 bases and the J segment 3 bases; nucleotides outside the gene matches: 3. This CDR3 reads CASSPGTGGYNEQFF. CDR3 in DNA: TGTGCCAGCAGTCCCGGGACAGGGGGCTACAATGAGCAGTTCTTC.

A word on this clone: The sample holds other DNA sequences that translate to the same CDR3. The J gene is TRBJ2-5, the V gene TRBV10-2; D ambiguous. Germline V gives CDR1 WSHSY, CDR2 SAAADI. Deletions cut 6 bases from V and 5 bases from J, with 4 bases between. CDR3 length equals 10 residues. CDR3 amino acids: CASSGETQYF. The DNA for the CDR3 is TGCGCCAGCAGCGGGGAGACCCAGTACTTC.